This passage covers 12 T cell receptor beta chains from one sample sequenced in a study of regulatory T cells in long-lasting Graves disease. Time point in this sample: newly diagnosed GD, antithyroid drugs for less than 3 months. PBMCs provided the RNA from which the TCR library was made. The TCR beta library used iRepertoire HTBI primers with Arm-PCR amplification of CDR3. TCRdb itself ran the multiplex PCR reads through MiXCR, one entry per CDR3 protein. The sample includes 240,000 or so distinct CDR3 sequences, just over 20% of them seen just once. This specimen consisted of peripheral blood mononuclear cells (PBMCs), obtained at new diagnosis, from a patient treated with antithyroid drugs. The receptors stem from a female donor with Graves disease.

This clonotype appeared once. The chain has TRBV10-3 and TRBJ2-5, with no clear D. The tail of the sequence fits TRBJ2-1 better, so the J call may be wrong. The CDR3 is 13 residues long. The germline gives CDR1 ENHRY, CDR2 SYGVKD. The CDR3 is CAISESTREAQFF. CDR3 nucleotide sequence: TGTGCCATCAGTGAGAGCACTCGAGAGGCCCAGTTCTTC.

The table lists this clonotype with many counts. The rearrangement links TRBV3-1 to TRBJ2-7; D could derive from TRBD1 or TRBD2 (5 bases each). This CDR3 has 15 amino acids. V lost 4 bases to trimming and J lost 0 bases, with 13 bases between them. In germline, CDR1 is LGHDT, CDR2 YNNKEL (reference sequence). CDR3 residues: CASSPGTASSYEQYF. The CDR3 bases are TGTGCCAGCAGCCCTGGGACCGCGAGCTCCTACGAGCAGTACTTC.

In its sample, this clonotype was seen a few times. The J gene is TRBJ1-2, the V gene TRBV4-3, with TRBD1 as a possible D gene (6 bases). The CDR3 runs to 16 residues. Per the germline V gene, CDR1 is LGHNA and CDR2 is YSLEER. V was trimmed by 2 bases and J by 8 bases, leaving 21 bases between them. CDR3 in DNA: TGCGCCAGCAGCCAATTTGTGGCAGGGGTCCGTGGAGGCTACACCTTC. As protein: CASSQFVAGVRGGYTF.

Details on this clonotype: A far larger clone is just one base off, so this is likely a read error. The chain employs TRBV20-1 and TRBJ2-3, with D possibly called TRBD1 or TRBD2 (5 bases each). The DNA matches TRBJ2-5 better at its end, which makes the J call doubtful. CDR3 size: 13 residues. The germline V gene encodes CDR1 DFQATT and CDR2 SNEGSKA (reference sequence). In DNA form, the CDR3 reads TGCAGTGCTGGAGCAGACGGGACCGAGACCCAGTACTTC. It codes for CSAGADGTETQYF.

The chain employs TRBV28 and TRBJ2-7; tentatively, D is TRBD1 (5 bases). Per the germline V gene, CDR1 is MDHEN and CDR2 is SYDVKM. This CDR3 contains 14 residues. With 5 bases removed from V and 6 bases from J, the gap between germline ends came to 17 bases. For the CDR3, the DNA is TGTGCCAGCAGTCCCCCCTCTTACCAGGGCGAGCAGTACTTC. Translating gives CASSPPSYQGEQYF.

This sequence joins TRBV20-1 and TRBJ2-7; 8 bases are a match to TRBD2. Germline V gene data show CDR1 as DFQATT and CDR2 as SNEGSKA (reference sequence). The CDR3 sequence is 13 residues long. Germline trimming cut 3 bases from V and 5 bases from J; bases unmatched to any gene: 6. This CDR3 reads CSARLAGTHEQYF. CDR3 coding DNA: TGCAGTGCTAGGTTAGCGGGAACCCACGAGCAGTACTTC.

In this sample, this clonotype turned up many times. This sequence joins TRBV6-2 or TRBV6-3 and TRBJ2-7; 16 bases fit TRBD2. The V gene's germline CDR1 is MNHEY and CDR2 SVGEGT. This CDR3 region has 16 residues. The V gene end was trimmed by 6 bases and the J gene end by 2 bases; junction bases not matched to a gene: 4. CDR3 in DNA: TGTGCCAGCAGCTCGGGACTAGCGGGAGGGCCCTACGAGCAGTACTTC. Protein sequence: CASSSGLAGGPYEQYF.

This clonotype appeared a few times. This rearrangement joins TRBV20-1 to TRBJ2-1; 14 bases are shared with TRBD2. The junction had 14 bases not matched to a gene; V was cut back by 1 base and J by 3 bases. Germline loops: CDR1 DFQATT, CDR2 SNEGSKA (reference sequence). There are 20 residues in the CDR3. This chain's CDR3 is CSARVFGGSGTSGSYNEQFF. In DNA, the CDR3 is TGCAGTGCTAGAGTCTTTGGGGGGTCCGGGACTAGCGGGAGCTACAATGAGCAGTTCTTC.

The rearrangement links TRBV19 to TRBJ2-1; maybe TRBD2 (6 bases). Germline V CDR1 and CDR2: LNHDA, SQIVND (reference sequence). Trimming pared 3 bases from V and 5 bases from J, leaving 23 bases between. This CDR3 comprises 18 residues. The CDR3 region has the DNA TGTGCCAGTAGTATTACAAGCCCCTCTAGCGCATTAAACAATGAGCAGTTCTTC. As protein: CASSITSPSSALNNEQFF. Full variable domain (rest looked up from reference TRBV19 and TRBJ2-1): DGGITQSPKYLFRKEGQNVTLSCEQNLNHDAMYWYRQDPGQGLRLIYYSQIVNDFQKGDIAEGYSVSREKKESFPLTVTSAQKNPTAFYLCASSITSPSSALNNEQFFGPGTRLTVL.

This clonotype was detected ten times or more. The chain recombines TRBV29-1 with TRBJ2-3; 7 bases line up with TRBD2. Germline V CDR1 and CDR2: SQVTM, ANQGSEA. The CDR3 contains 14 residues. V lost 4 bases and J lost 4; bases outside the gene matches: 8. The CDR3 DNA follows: TGCAGCGTTGTGGGGGGGAGAGGGGCAGATACGCAGTATTTT. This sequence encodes CSVVGGRGADTQYF.

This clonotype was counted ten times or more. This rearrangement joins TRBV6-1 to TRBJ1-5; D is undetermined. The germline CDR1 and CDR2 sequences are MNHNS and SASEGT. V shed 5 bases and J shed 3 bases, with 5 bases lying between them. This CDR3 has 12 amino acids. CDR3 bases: TGTGCCAGCAGTCCTTCCAATCAGCCCCAGCATTTT. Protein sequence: CASSPSNQPQHF.

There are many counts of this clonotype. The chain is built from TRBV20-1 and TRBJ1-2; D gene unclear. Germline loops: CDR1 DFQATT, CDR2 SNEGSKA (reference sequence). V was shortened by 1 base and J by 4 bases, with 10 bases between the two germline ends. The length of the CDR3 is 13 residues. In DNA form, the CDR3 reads TGCAGTGCTAGAGGGTTAACGATCTATGGCTACACCTTC. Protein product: CSARGLTIYGYTF.